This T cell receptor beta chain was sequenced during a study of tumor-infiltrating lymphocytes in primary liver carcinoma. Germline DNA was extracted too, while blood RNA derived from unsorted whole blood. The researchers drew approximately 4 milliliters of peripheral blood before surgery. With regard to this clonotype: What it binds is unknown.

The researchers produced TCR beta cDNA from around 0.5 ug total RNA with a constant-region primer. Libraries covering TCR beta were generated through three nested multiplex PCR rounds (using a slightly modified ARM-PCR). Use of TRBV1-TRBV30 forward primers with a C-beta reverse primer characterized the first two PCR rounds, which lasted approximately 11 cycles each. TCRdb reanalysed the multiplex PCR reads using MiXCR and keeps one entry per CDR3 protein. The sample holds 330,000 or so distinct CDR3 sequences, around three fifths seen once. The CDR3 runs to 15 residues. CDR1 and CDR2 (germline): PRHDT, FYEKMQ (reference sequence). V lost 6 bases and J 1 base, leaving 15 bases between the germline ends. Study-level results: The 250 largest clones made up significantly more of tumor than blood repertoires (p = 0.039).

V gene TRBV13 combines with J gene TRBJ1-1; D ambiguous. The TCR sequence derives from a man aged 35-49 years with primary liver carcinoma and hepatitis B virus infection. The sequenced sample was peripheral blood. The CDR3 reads CASRTLTDSNTEAFF. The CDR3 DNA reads TGTGCCAGCAGGACACTAACAGATTCGAACACTGAAGCTTTCTTT.